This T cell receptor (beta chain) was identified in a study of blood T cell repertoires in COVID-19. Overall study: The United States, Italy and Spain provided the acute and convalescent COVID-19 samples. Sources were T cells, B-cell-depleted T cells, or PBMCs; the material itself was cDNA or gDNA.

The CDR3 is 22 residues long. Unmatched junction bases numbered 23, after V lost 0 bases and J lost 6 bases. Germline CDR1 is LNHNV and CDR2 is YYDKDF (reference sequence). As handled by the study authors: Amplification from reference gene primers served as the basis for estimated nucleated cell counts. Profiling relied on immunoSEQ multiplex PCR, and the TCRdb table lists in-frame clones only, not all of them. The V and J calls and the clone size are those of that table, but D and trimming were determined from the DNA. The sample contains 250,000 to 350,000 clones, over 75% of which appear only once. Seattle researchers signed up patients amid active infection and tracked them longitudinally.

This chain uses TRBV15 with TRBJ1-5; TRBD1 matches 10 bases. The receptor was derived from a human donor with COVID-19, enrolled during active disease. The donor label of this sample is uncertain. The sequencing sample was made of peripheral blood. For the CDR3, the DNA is TGTGCCACCAGCAGAGATAGGCGGGACAGGGGACAGGGACCCCAACCCAGTCAGCCCCAGCATTTT. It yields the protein CATSRDRRDRGQGPQPSQPQHF.